The 20 T cell receptor beta chains below come from one sample, sequenced in a study of blood T cell repertoires in COVID-19. Method: immunoSEQ multiplex PCR; TCRdb's copy keeps in-frame clones and lacks some. The sample yields 100,000 to 150,000 clones, over 80% seen once. The sequencing sample was made of peripheral blood. The receptors were gathered from a man between 60 and 75 years old with acute or convalescent COVID-19.

The chain is built from TRBV6-1 and TRBJ2-3; TRBD2 matches 10 bases. Germline V gives CDR1 MNHNS, CDR2 SASEGT. Trimming at V came to 3 bases and at J to 5 bases, leaving 5 bases not matched to a gene. CDR3 length: 15 amino acids. CDR3 coding DNA: TGTGCCAGCAGTGAGGGAGCGGGAGGGGGAGATACGCAGTATTTT. It translates to CASSEGAGGGDTQYF.

This chain links TRBV15 with TRBJ2-5, with 10 nucleotides matching TRBD2. V gave up 1 base and J gave up 1 base; unmatched junction bases: 6. The CDR3 covers 17 residues. The germline CDR1 and CDR2 sequences are LNHNV and YYDKDF (reference sequence). The CDR3 sequence is CATSRGGTSAVQETQYF. In nucleotides, the CDR3 is TGTGCCACCAGCAGAGGGGGGACTAGCGCGGTCCAAGAGACCCAGTACTTC.

This sequence joins TRBV30 and TRBJ1-6; 8 positions agree with TRBD1. Trimming removed 4 bases from V and 7 bases from J; junction bases left unmatched: 3. The CDR3 is 13 residues long. Germline V lookup: CDR1 GTSNPN, CDR2 SVGIG (reference sequence). The CDR3 coding sequence is TGTGCCTGGAACAGGGGGGTGAATTCACCCCTCCACTTT. Translated: CAWNRGVNSPLHF.

The V gene is TRBV9, the J gene TRBJ2-3; the D gene is possibly TRBD1 (6 bases). V was clipped by 0 bases and J by 4 bases, with 9 bases between them. CDR3 length: 14 amino acids. The germline V gene encodes CDR1 SGDLS and CDR2 YYNGEE. Written as DNA, the CDR3 is TGTGCCAGCAGCGTAGGCAGGGGATCAGATACGCAGTATTTT. It codes for CASSVGRGSDTQYF.

V is TRBV21-1 and J is TRBJ2-7; no DNA check was done on the table's D call, TRBD1. TRBV21-1 is tagged as a pseudogene. There are 15 residues in the CDR3. CDR3 in amino acids: CASSTPRDRDYEQYF. The CDR3 DNA sequence: TGTGCCAGCAGCACTCCCCGGGACAGGGACTACGAGCAGTACTTC.

This clone was recorded only once. V is TRBV29-1 and J is TRBJ1-2; TRBD1 matches 9 bases. The CDR3 totals 14 residues. Losses at the gene ends were 7 bases for V and 4 bases for J; bases not matched to a gene: 10. Germline V gene sequence: CDR1 SQVTM, CDR2 ANQGSEA. As DNA, the CDR3 is TGCAGCGCACAAGGGGGACAGGGCACCTATGGCTACACCTTC. It is translated as CSAQGGQGTYGYTF.

This chain links TRBV28 with TRBJ1-2; D is unresolved. The length of the CDR3 is 12 residues. CDR1 and CDR2 from the germline V gene are MDHEN and SYDVKM. Trimming took 1 base from V and 4 from J, leaving 4 bases between them. The CDR3, as DNA: TGTGCCAGCAGTTTATCTGTCTATGGCTACACCTTC. Translating it yields CASSLSVYGYTF.

The J gene is TRBJ2-3, the V gene TRBV2; 14 bases are a match to TRBD2. V gave up 8 bases and J gave up 2 bases; unmatched junction bases: 6. The CDR3 has 16 amino acids. Germline assignment: CDR1 SNHLY and CDR2 FYNNEI. In DNA, the CDR3 is TGTGCCAGCCAGGGGACTAGCGGGAGTCTCACAGATACGCAGTATTTT. This sequence encodes CASQGTSGSLTDTQYF.

V usage is TRBV3-1 (or the pseudogene TRBV3-2) and J usage is TRBJ2-7; maybe TRBD2 (5 bases). There are 14 residues in the CDR3. Germline assignment: CDR1 LGHDT and CDR2 YNNKEL (reference sequence). Trimming pared 3 bases from V and 3 bases from J, leaving 12 bases between. In DNA, the CDR3 is TGTGCCAGCAGCCAGGGCGAGGGCCTCTACGAGCAGTACTTC. Amino acids: CASSQGEGLYEQYF.

This clone was recorded only once. The V gene is TRBV11-3, the J gene TRBJ2-7; D unresolved. Per the germline V gene, CDR1 is SGHNT and CDR2 is YENEEA. The CDR3 loop spans 12 amino acids. V lost 1 base, J lost 4 bases, and 5 bases lay in between. The DNA of the CDR3 is TGTGCCAGCAGCTTAGTCAGGTACGAGCAGTACTTC. It encodes CASSLVRYEQYF.

The chain is built from TRBV28 and TRBJ2-7, with a possible D match to TRBD2 (6 bases). The CDR3 runs 11 residues. Between the trimmed V and J ends, which lost 3 bases and 10 bases, there was a span of 10 bases. Per the germline V gene, CDR1 is MDHEN and CDR2 is SYDVKM. The CDR3 bases are TGTGCCAGCAGTTTCAGGGAGGAACAGTACTTC. Encoded protein: CASSFREEQYF.

The V and J genes are TRBV7-6 and TRBJ2-7; 8 nucleotides align to TRBD1. The CDR3 is 15 residues long. CDR1 and CDR2 (germline): SGHVS, FNYEAQ. Germline trimming cut 5 bases from V and 0 bases from J; bases unmatched to any gene: 6. CDR3 sequence: CASSPRTGSSYEQYF. CDR3 sequence (DNA): TGTGCCAGCAGCCCCCGGACAGGGAGCTCCTACGAGCAGTACTTC.

The chain uses TRBV27 and TRBJ2-7; TRBD1 aligns across 12 bases. There are 17 residues in the CDR3. V gave up 3 bases and J gave up 7 bases; unmatched junction bases: 13. CDR1 and CDR2 (germline): MNHEY, SMNVEV (reference sequence). CDR3 sequence: CASSLRRPGQGAGEQYF. CDR3 nucleotide sequence: TGTGCCAGCAGTTTGCGGAGACCGGGACAGGGGGCGGGGGAGCAGTACTTC.

The chain links TRBV9 to TRBJ1-3; possibly TRBD1 for D (6 bases). Germline CDR1 reads SGDLS; CDR2 reads YYNGEE. The CDR3 consists of 15 residues. V shed 2 bases and J shed 0 bases, with 9 bases lying between them. CDR3: CASSVGGHSGNTIYF. As DNA, the CDR3 is TGTGCCAGCAGCGTGGGGGGGCACTCTGGAAACACCATATATTTT.

This clone showed up just once. The chain couples TRBV28 to TRBJ1-2, with TRBD1 as a possible D gene (6 bases). Trimming removed 8 bases from V and 9 bases from J, with 16 bases in between. The CDR3 sequence is 12 residues long. CDR1 and CDR2 from the germline V gene are MDHEN and SYDVKM. The CDR3 region has the DNA TGTGCCAGCCCGAACCCGACAGGAAGCTACACCTTC. Translation gives CASPNPTGSYTF.

V is TRBV10-3 and J is TRBJ2-1; 7 bases map to TRBD2. This CDR3 contains 15 residues. Germline trimming cut 3 bases from V and 5 bases from J; bases unmatched to any gene: 7. Looked up from germline, CDR1 is ENHRY and CDR2 is SYGVKD. The CDR3 region is CAISDRSGLNNEQFF. CDR3 DNA: TGTGCCATCAGTGACCGTAGCGGGCTAAACAATGAGCAGTTCTTC.

The gene calls are TRBV18 and TRBJ1-6; weak D call: TRBD1 (5 bases). Trimming took off 4 bases at V and 5 bases at J, with 6 bases between the two ends. Germline V gene sequence: CDR1 KGHSH, CDR2 LQKENI. The CDR3 has 13 residues. The CDR3: CASSQQDNSPLHF. Written as DNA, the CDR3 is TGTGCCAGCTCACAACAGGATAATTCACCCCTCCACTTT.

This chain joins TRBV7-8 and TRBJ2-3; maybe TRBD1 (6 bases). CDR1 is SGHVS and CDR2 is FQNEAQ in the germline V gene. CDR3 length equals 16 residues. V was clipped by 3 bases and J by 2 bases, with 15 bases between them. The CDR3 here is CASSLKRGFSTDTQYF. CDR3 DNA sequence: TGTGCCAGCAGCTTGAAAAGGGGGTTTTCCACAGATACGCAGTATTTT.

This sequence joins TRBV18 and TRBJ2-7, with TRBD1 matching over 7 bases. Germline CDR1 is KGHSH and CDR2 is LQKENI. The CDR3 is 16 amino acids. The trim removed 3 bases at V and 2 bases at J, leaving 10 bases unmatched. CDR3 loop: CASSPQDRADTYEQYF. The CDR3 coding sequence is TGTGCCAGCTCACCCCAAGACAGGGCCGACACCTACGAGCAGTACTTC.

This clone has at least ten counts. The V and J genes are TRBV7-8 and TRBJ1-6, with TRBD1 identical over 8 bases. This CDR3 contains 14 residues. V lost 4 bases to trimming and J lost 7 bases; unmatched junction nucleotides: 3. Germline V lookup: CDR1 SGHVS, CDR2 FQNEAQ. The CDR3 DNA follows: TGTGCCAGCAGCTGGGACAGGATGAATTCACCCCTCCACTTT. Amino acids: CASSWDRMNSPLHF.